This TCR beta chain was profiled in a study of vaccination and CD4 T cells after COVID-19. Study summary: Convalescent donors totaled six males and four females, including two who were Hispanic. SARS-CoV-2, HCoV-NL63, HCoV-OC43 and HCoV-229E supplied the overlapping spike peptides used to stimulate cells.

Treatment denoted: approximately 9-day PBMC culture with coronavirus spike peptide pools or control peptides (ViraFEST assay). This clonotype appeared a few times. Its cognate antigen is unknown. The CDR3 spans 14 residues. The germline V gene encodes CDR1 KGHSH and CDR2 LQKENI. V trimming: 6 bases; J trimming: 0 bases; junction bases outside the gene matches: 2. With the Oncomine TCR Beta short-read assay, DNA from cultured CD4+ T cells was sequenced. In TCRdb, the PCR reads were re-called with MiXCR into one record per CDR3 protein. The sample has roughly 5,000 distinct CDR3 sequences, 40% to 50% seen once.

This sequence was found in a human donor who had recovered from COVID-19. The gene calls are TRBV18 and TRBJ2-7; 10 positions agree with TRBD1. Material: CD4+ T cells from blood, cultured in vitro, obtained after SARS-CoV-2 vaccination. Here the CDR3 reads CASSRQGASYEQYF. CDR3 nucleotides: TGTGCCAGCTCCCGACAGGGGGCCTCCTACGAGCAGTACTTC.